The rows below give T cell receptor beta chains drawn from one sample of a study of cytomegalovirus exposure and HLA in healthy donors. TCRdb's table, derived via immunoSEQ multiplex PCR, lists solely in-frame clones and lacks some. Here the sample spans about 110,000 clones, about 80% being singletons. The material sequenced was PBMCs. These TCRs come from a man aged 30 to 45 in good health and CMV-seropositive. CDR3s leave out the opening cysteine and the closing phenylalanine or tryptophan.

>TRBJ2-3|TRBV7-3
ASSLSGSDTQY
>TRBJ1-2|TRBV2
ASSGQGYGYT
>TRBJ1-6|TRBV6-5
ASSYRGQRSPLH
>TRBJ2-5|TRBV7-9
ASSRPSGQGVFQETQY
>TRBJ1-1|TRBV6-1
ASRGGGRTEAF
>TRBJ2-1|TRBV5-1
ASSLGQGASRNEQF
>TRBJ2-7|TRBV10-1
ASSEIGQGPYYEQY
>TRBJ1-1|TRBV27
ASSFSDQRTEAF
>TRBJ2-1|TRBV5-1
ASSLSGGYNEQF
>TRBJ2-1|TRBV4-1
ASNRGTSGAYNEQF
>TRBJ1-5|TRBV18
ASSRGVQQPQH
>TRBJ1-2|TRBV7-9
ASSLDTTVGGAFGYT
>TRBJ2-5|TRBV7-6
ASSLGPFLETQY
>TRBJ2-3|TRBV7-6
ASSLDRRNTDTQY
>TRBJ2-7|TRBV10-3
AISPGQEKEQY
>TRBJ1-6|TRBV6-5
ASKSTGGNESPLH
>TRBJ2-1|TRBV19
ASSIYRGAPFNEQF
>TRBJ1-5|TRBV6-7
AAMRDRDLNQPQH
>TRBJ1-2|TRBV5-4
ASSLPRTDANYGYT
>TRBJ2-2|TRBV4-1
ASSQASASGGGSGELF
>TRBJ2-5|TRBV7-9
ASSPGGYYQETQY
>TRBJ1-2|TRBV6-6
ASSLKGTVYGYT